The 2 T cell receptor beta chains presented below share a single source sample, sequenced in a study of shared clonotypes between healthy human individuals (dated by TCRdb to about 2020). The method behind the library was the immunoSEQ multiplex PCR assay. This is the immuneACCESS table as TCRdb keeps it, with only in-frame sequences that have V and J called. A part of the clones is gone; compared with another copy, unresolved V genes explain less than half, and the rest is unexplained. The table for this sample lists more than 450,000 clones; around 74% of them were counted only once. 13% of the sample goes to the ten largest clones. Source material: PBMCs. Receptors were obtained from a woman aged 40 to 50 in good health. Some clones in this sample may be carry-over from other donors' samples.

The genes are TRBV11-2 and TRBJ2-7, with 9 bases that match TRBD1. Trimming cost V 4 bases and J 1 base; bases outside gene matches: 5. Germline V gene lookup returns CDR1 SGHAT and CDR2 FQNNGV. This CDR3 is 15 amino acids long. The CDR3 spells CASSSGTGFSYEQYF. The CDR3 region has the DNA TGTGCCAGCAGCTCCGGGACAGGGTTTTCCTACGAGCAGTACTTC.

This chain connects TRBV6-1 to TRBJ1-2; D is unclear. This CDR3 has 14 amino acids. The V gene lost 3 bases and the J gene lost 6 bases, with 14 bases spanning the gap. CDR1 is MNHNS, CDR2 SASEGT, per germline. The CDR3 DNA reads TGTGCCAGCAGTGACATGGGGATGGGTGATGGCTACACCTTC. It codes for CASSDMGMGDGYTF.